This is a list of T cell receptor beta chains from one sample in a study of monozygotic twins with inflammatory bowel disease. TCRdb re-called the 5' RACE reads; one entry per CDR3 protein, DNA not given. This repertoire includes 200,000 to 250,000 distinct CDR3 sequences. Source material: blood. These receptors came from a human donor with ulcerative colitis or Crohn's disease, or a healthy co-twin of an affected twin (not recorded which). CDR3s include the opening cysteine and the closing phenylalanine or tryptophan. Each record gives: V gene, J gene, CDR3 protein.

v_call: TRBV4-2; j_call: TRBJ2-4; cdr3_aa: CASSQDTRQGLNIQYF
v_call: TRBV5-6; j_call: TRBJ1-2; cdr3_aa: CASSSAASRVYGYTF
v_call: TRBV6-5; j_call: TRBJ1-2; cdr3_aa: CASSYFSWGGGGYTF
v_call: TRBV5-1; j_call: TRBJ2-7; cdr3_aa: CASSIAGGFDEQYF
v_call: TRBV20-1; j_call: TRBJ2-2; cdr3_aa: CSARVDPGGRSTGELFF
v_call: TRBV5-1; j_call: TRBJ2-7; cdr3_aa: CASSIGPGQGWYEQYF
v_call: TRBV5-1; j_call: TRBJ1-2; cdr3_aa: CASSRNYRDVNYGYTF
v_call: TRBV7-2; j_call: TRBJ1-5; cdr3_aa: CASSFEQYSNQPQHF
v_call: TRBV3-1; j_call: TRBJ2-1; cdr3_aa: CASSPRQSEQFF
v_call: TRBV20-1; j_call: TRBJ2-4; cdr3_aa: CSAKGTSGVRNIQYF
v_call: TRBV20-1; j_call: TRBJ1-2; cdr3_aa: CSAESRDESYGYTF
v_call: TRBV5-5; j_call: TRBJ2-7; cdr3_aa: CASSFEGLDEQYF
v_call: TRBV12-3/TRBV12-4; j_call: TRBJ1-6; cdr3_aa: CASSLGQAPSPLHF